This is a list of T cell receptor beta chains from one sample in a study of blood T cells in healthy people across ages. TCRdb reprocessed the 5' RACE reads with MiXCR, giving one entry per CDR3 protein. The table has roughly 1,800,000 distinct CDR3 sequences, around half seen once. The sample comprised blood. Every receptor here comes from a woman between 40 and 50 years old in good health. CDR3s include the opening cysteine and the closing phenylalanine or tryptophan. D genes are given only for firm matches. Expanded clones are given a class, and other clones once, few, many or no size at all.

>TRBV4-3|-|TRBJ2-3|once
TGCGCCAGCAGCCGCCAAGATGCCGACAGAGACACAGATACGCAGTATTTT
CASSRQDADRDTDTQYF
>TRBV28|-|TRBJ2-6|-
TGTGCCAGCAGTTCGGTCTTAGGCCGCTCTGGGGCCAACGTCCTGACTTTC
CASSSVLGRSGANVLTF
>TRBV18|-|TRBJ2-6|-
TGTGCCAGCTCACCCCTCGGGACCAACTCTGGGGCCAACGTCCTGACTTTC
CASSPLGTNSGANVLTF
>TRBV27|TRBD2|TRBJ2-1|-
TGTTCCAGCGGGAGCTCCTACAATGAGCAGTTCTTC
CSSGSSYNEQFF
>TRBV7-2|-|TRBJ1-6|few
TGTGCCAGCAGCTTAGGGTTTAGGGGTCGGAATAATTCACCCCTCCACTTT
CASSLGFRGRNNSPLHF
>TRBV4-2|-|TRBJ2-7|-
TGTGCCAGCAGCCAAGATCTAGGCGTTGTGGACCTAAGCTCCTACGAGCAGTACTTC
CASSQDLGVVDLSSYEQYF
>TRBV6-2/TRBV6-3|-|TRBJ1-5|-
TGTGCCAGCAGGCAGACCGGCAATCAGCCCCAGCATTTT
CASRQTGNQPQHF
>TRBV29-1|-|TRBJ2-5|-
TGCAGCGTCAAGGGGGGTAGCTCCTACAATGAGCAGTACTTC
CSVKGGSSYNEQYF
>TRBV6-5|-|TRBJ2-7|-
TGTGCCAGCAGGAAACCCCGGGGCCCCTACGAGCAGTACTTC
CASRKPRGPYEQYF
>TRBV29-1|TRBD1|TRBJ2-5|few
TGCAGCGTGGACAGGGGGCCTGGGGAGACCCAGTACTTC
CSVDRGPGETQYF
>TRBV20-1|-|TRBJ2-7|-
TGCAGTGCTCAGGACGGGCTCTTATACGAGCAGTACTTC
CSAQDGLLYEQYF
>TRBV20-1|-|TRBJ2-7|few
TGCAGTGCTAGAGTTTCGGGAACCTACGAGCAGTACTTC
CSARVSGTYEQYF
>TRBV12-3/TRBV12-4|-|TRBJ2-4|few
TGTGCCAGCAGTTTAGGGGGGGCAGCTATTCAGTACTTC
CASSLGGAAIQYF
>TRBV4-3|-|TRBJ2-4|-
TGCGCCAGCAGCCCAGTCGTGAGGGGCATTCAGTACTTC
CASSPVVRGIQYF
>TRBV12-3/TRBV12-4|-|TRBJ2-1|few
TGTGCCAGCAGGACCGGGACCCAGTCCTACAATGAGCAGTTCTTC
CASRTGTQSYNEQFF
>TRBV11-2|-|TRBJ2-3|-
TGTGCCAGCAGACCCGCGGGTGCGGATACGCAGTATTTT
CASRPAGADTQYF
>TRBV5-6|-|TRBJ1-1|once
TGTGCCAGCAGCTGGTACAGGAGTAACACTGAAGCTTTCTTT
CASSWYRSNTEAFF
>TRBV3-1|TRBD1|TRBJ2-1|-
TGTGCCAGCAGCCCCCGGACAGGGACGAACAATGAGCAGTTCTTC
CASSPRTGTNNEQFF
>TRBV29-1|-|TRBJ1-1|-
TGCAGCGTTGAAGATCCGGCGAGCACTGAAGCTTTCTTT
CSVEDPASTEAFF